This entry lists 19 T cell receptor beta chains sequenced from one sample in a study of blood T cell repertoires in COVID-19. The method was immunoSEQ multiplex PCR; TCRdb's version includes in-frame clones alone and lacks a portion of them. Here the sample spans about 270,000 clones, roughly 90% being singletons. The sample was PBMCs or T cells enriched from blood (not recorded which). The receptors derive from a man between 40 and 49 years old who had been exposed to COVID-19.

This clone appeared once. The V and J genes are TRBV4-2 and TRBJ1-1; no definite D call. CDR3 length equals 16 residues. V lost 4 bases and J lost 4, with 19 bases in between. Germline V gives CDR1 LGHNA, CDR2 YNFKEQ. This CDR3 reads CASSPMDPTRGTEAFF. CDR3 sequence (DNA): TGTGCCAGCAGCCCAATGGACCCTACACGGGGCACTGAAGCTTTCTTT.

This clone was detected only a few times. J is TRBJ2-7 and V is TRBV2; no clear D. Trimming took off 1 base at V and 6 bases at J, with 4 bases between the two ends. The CDR3 runs to 11 residues. In germline, CDR1 is SNHLY, CDR2 FYNNEI. The CDR3 sequence is CASSEGAEQYF. CDR3 coding DNA: TGTGCCAGCAGTGAAGGGGCCGAGCAGTACTTC.

The rearrangement links TRBV6-5 to TRBJ1-5; 7 bases match TRBD1. With 7 bases clipped from V and 8 bases from J, the junction kept 14 bases outside the gene matches. Looked up from germline, CDR1 is MNHEY and CDR2 is SVGAGI. The CDR3 is made up of 15 amino acids. This chain's CDR3 is CASKEGASGWEPQHF. The CDR3, as DNA: TGTGCCAGCAAGGAGGGGGCATCCGGGTGGGAGCCCCAGCATTTT.

V is TRBV7-9 and J is TRBJ1-6, with 8 nucleotides matching TRBD1. Germline CDR1 SEHNR, CDR2 FQNEAQ (reference sequence). The V gene end was trimmed by 7 bases and the J gene end by 8 bases; junction bases not matched to a gene: 7. This CDR3 is built from 14 residues. The CDR3 sequence is CASTQQGDDSPLHF. Here the CDR3 DNA reads TGTGCCAGCACCCAACAGGGGGACGATTCACCCCTCCACTTT. Supplemented by reference TRBV7-9 and TRBJ1-6, the full variable domain reads DTGVSQNPRHKITKRGQNVTFRCDPISEHNRLYWYRQTLGQGPEFLTYFQNEAQLEKSRLLSDRFSAERPKGSFSTLEIQRTEQGDSAMYLCASTQQGDDSPLHFGNGTRLTVT.

The chain has TRBV19 and TRBJ2-1; TRBD2 matches at 8 bases. Germline V CDR1 and CDR2: LNHDA, SQIVND (reference sequence). The CDR3 extends over 15 amino acids. Germline trimming cut 5 bases from V and 3 bases from J; bases unmatched to any gene: 6. CDR3 loop: CASSRREGSYNEQFF. The CDR3 bases are TGTGCCAGTAGTCGCCGGGAGGGAAGCTACAATGAGCAGTTCTTC. Combining the CDR3 with reference TRBV19 and TRBJ2-1 gives the whole variable domain DGGITQSPKYLFRKEGQNVTLSCEQNLNHDAMYWYRQDPGQGLRLIYYSQIVNDFQKGDIAEGYSVSREKKESFPLTVTSAQKNPTAFYLCASSRREGSYNEQFFGPGTRLTVL.

The chain uses TRBV4-3 and TRBJ2-3; 8 bases agree with TRBD2. V was clipped by 0 bases and J by 2 bases; unmatched bases: 7. This CDR3 spans 17 amino acids. Germline V gene sequence: CDR1 LGHNA, CDR2 YSLEER. CDR3 DNA: TGCGCCAGCAGCCAAGACGCTTGGCGGGAGGTCACAGATACGCAGTATTTT. Protein: CASSQDAWREVTDTQYF.

This clone occurred once. The chain links TRBV18 to TRBJ1-3; D unclear. Germline values: CDR1 KGHSH, CDR2 LQKENI. This CDR3 is 15 amino acids long. V lost 3 bases, J lost 0 bases, and 9 bases lay in between. CDR3: CASSPTASSGNTIYF. The DNA of the CDR3 is TGTGCCAGCTCACCGACTGCGAGCTCTGGAAACACCATATATTTT.

This chain uses TRBV6-2 or TRBV6-3 with TRBJ2-3, with D perhaps matching TRBD2 (5 bases). V lost 2 bases and J lost 4, with 13 bases in between. Germline assignment: CDR1 MNHEY and CDR2 SVGEGT. The CDR3 spans 15 residues. The CDR3 loop is CASSYGLAWSDTQYF. The CDR3, as DNA: TGTGCCAGCAGTTACGGGCTAGCATGGTCAGATACGCAGTATTTT.

This clone came up a few times. This chain connects TRBV18 to TRBJ1-5; 9 bases line up with TRBD1. Per germline, CDR1 KGHSH and CDR2 LQKENI. The junction had 7 bases not matched to a gene; V was cut back by 2 bases and J by 5 bases. The CDR3 is made up of 16 amino acids. The chain's CDR3 is CASSPSPGQGDQPQHF. The CDR3 nucleotides read TGTGCCAGCTCACCATCACCGGGACAGGGTGATCAGCCCCAGCATTTT.

The chain has TRBV19 and TRBJ2-7; TRBD2 matches 11 bases. Losses at the gene ends were 6 bases for V and 4 bases for J; bases not matched to a gene: 2. The V gene's germline CDR1 is LNHDA and CDR2 SQIVND (reference sequence). The CDR3 totals 13 residues. Here the CDR3 reads CASSWTSGYEQYF. The CDR3 bases are TGTGCCAGTAGCTGGACTAGCGGGTACGAGCAGTACTTC.

The chain uses TRBV5-1 and TRBJ2-3; no definite D call. The CDR3 loop spans 15 amino acids. CDR1 and CDR2 (germline): SGHRS, YFSETQ. The V end was cut by 3 bases, the J end by 0 bases, with 11 bases between. CDR3 residues: CASSSGGSSTDTQYF. In nucleotides, the CDR3 is TGCGCCAGCAGCTCGGGTGGATCTAGCACAGATACGCAGTATTTT.

The chain joins TRBV25-1 to TRBJ2-1; D is perhaps TRBD2 (5 bases). The CDR3 contains 13 residues. With 1 base removed from V and 9 bases from J, the gap between germline ends came to 10 bases. CDR1 and CDR2 (germline): MGHDK, SYGVNS. CDR3 nucleotides: TGTGCCAGCAGTGAATTTCTTCGGGGTGAGCAGTTCTTC. Amino acid sequence: CASSEFLRGEQFF.

The V gene is TRBV28, the J gene TRBJ2-3; D gene ambiguous. CDR3 length: 13 amino acids. Between the trimmed V and J ends, which lost 6 bases and 0 bases, there was a span of 7 bases. Germline V gene data show CDR1 as MDHEN and CDR2 as SYDVKM. The DNA of the CDR3 is TGTGCCAGCAGCTCTCCTAGCACAGATACGCAGTATTTT. It specifies CASSSPSTDTQYF.

CDR3: CASEARGLAFF. The CDR3 nucleotides read TGTGCCTCAGAGGCCAGGGGGCTAGCTTTCTTT. This chain joins TRBV30 and TRBJ1-1; TRBD1 agrees at 8 bases. The CDR3 length is 11 residues. Trimming cost V 7 bases and J 10 bases; bases outside gene matches: 8. Looked up from germline, CDR1 is GTSNPN and CDR2 is SVGIG (reference sequence).

V and J are TRBV27 and TRBJ1-1; no reliable D call. The CDR3 has 13 residues. In germline, CDR1 is MNHEY, CDR2 SMNVEV (reference sequence). V was cut by 1 base and J by 3 bases, with 6 bases left in between. The CDR3 protein is CASSLYRDTEAFF. The DNA of the CDR3 is TGTGCCAGCAGTTTATATCGGGACACTGAAGCTTTCTTT.

J is TRBJ1-5 and V is TRBV24-1; the match to TRBD1 covers 8 bases. Germline loops: CDR1 KGHDR, CDR2 SFDVKD. After removal of 10 bases from V and 4 bases from J, the junction contained 8 bases not matched to a gene. There are 14 residues in the CDR3. In DNA form, the CDR3 reads TGTGCCACGAAGGCAGGGGGCGGGAATCAGCCCCAGCATTTT. Its translation is CATKAGGGNQPQHF.

The rearrangement links TRBV5-4 to TRBJ2-3, with TRBD2 matching 14 bases. This CDR3 spans 18 amino acids. Trimming removed 4 bases from V and 1 base from J; junction bases left unmatched: 8. Germline V gene lookup returns CDR1 SGHNT and CDR2 YYREEE (reference sequence). The CDR3 reads CASSKGTSGSRGTDTQYF. For the CDR3, the DNA is TGTGCCAGCAGCAAAGGGACTAGCGGGAGTCGTGGCACAGATACGCAGTATTTT.

The chain employs TRBV7-9 and TRBJ2-1; 7 nucleotides match TRBD1. The CDR3 loop spans 17 amino acids. Trimming took 6 bases from V and 3 from J; bases not matched to a gene: 14. Germline V CDR1 and CDR2: SEHNR, FQNEAQ (reference sequence). The CDR3, as DNA: TGTGCCAGCAGTTCAAGTCAACCGGGACAGCGCTACAATGAGCAGTTCTTC. Its translation: CASSSSQPGQRYNEQFF.

The gene calls are TRBV6-5 and TRBJ2-7; 8 bases align to TRBD1. This CDR3 has 13 amino acids. The germline gives CDR1 MNHEY, CDR2 SVGAGI. After removal of 7 bases from V and 6 bases from J, the junction contained 8 bases not matched to a gene. CDR3 loop: CASTSQGAGEQYF. The CDR3 DNA reads as TGTGCCAGCACATCCCAGGGGGCTGGCGAGCAGTACTTC.